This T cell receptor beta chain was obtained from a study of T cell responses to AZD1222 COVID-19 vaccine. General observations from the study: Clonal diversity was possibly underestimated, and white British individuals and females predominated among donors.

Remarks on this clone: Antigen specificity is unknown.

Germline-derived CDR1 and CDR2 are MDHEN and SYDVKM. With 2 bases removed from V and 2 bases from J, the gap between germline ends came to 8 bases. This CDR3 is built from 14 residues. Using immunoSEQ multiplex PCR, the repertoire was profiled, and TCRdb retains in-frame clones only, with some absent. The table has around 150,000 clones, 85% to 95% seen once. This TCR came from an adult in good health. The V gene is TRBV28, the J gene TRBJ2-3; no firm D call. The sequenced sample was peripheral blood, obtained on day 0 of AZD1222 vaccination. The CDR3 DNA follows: TGTGCCAGCAGTTTAAATCGTCCCACAGATACGCAGTATTTT. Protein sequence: CASSLNRPTDTQYF.